These 30 T cell receptor beta chains were all obtained from the same sample, sequenced in a study of shared T cell receptors in the human thymus. TCRdb's copy holds only in-frame clones and misses some; the assay was immunoSEQ multiplex PCR. The sample yields hundreds of thousands of clones, approximately 88% seen once. The data also belong to a second study, concerning human thymus T cells.

Sequenced sample: thymocytes. These receptors were obtained from a boy younger than two with a congenital heart defect.

The V gene is TRBV29-1, the J gene TRBJ2-7; maybe TRBD1 (5 bases). The CDR3 totals 10 residues. Germline lookup yields CDR1 SQVTM and CDR2 ANQGSEA. V lost 5 bases, J lost 7 bases, and 9 bases lay in between. In DNA, the CDR3 is TGCAGCGTTCAGGGTTCGGAGCAGTACTTC. This translates into CSVQGSEQYF.

The rearrangement links TRBV27 to TRBJ2-7, with 9 bases matching TRBD1. This CDR3 is 14 amino acids long. V shed 6 bases, J shed 6 bases, and the junction held 9 bases outside the gene matches. The germline CDR1 and CDR2 sequences are MNHEY and SMNVEV (reference sequence). The CDR3 loop is CASRTGQGNFEQYF. The CDR3, as DNA: TGTGCCAGCAGGACGGGACAGGGAAATTTCGAGCAGTACTTC.

The chain recombines TRBV27 with TRBJ2-7; D is perhaps TRBD2 (5 bases). V was cut by 1 base and J by 0 bases, with 22 bases left in between. Per the germline V gene, CDR1 is MNHEY and CDR2 is SMNVEV (reference sequence). CDR3 length equals 19 residues. The CDR3 nucleotides are TGTGCCAGCAGTTTATTAAACTCCCCCCGAGGGCTCTTCTCCTACGAGCAGTACTTC. It encodes CASSLLNSPRGLFSYEQYF.

This sequence joins TRBV2 and TRBJ2-1; 12 bases are shared with TRBD2. Losses at the gene ends were 6 bases for V and 1 base for J; bases not matched to a gene: 7. From germline, CDR1 is SNHLY and CDR2 FYNNEI. CDR3 length equals 17 residues. The DNA for the CDR3 is TGTGCCAGCAGCGTCAACACTAGCGGGGGGTCCTACAATGAGCAGTTCTTC. Translation: CASSVNTSGGSYNEQFF.

The chain links TRBV12-5 to TRBJ1-5; 7 positions agree with TRBD1. The CDR3 contains 14 residues. V lost 6 bases to trimming and J lost 3 bases; unmatched junction nucleotides: 5. CDR1 is LGHNT and CDR2 is FRNRAP in the germline V gene. CDR3 bases: TGTGCTAGTGGAACAGGGGCGTACAATCAGCCCCAGCATTTT. Translated: CASGTGAYNQPQHF. Full variable domain (outside the CDR3, taken from reference TRBV12-5 and TRBJ1-5): DARVTQTPRHKVTEMGQEVTMRCQPILGHNTVFWYRQTMMQGLELLAYFRNRAPLDDSGMPKDRFSAEMPDATLATLKIQPSEPRDSAVYFCASGTGAYNQPQHFGDGTRLSIL.

This chain connects TRBV10-3 to TRBJ2-7; 7 positions agree with TRBD1. The V gene end was trimmed by 4 bases and the J gene end by 0 bases; junction bases not matched to a gene: 3. This CDR3 is built from 14 residues. Germline CDR1 reads ENHRY; CDR2 reads SYGVKD. The CDR3 is CAISVDRASYEQYF. Written as DNA, the CDR3 is TGTGCCATCAGTGTCGACAGGGCCTCCTACGAGCAGTACTTC.

This rearrangement joins TRBV7-9 to TRBJ1-3; 7 nucleotides line up with TRBD1. With 4 bases clipped from V and 4 bases from J, the junction kept 7 bases outside the gene matches. The CDR3 extends over 15 amino acids. Germline CDR1 and CDR2: SEHNR and FQNEAQ (reference sequence). The DNA for the CDR3 is TGTGCCAGCAGCTACTTCACAGGGGAGGGAAACACCATATATTTT. Its protein product is CASSYFTGEGNTIYF.

This clone has only a few counts. The chain combines TRBV6-6 with TRBJ2-3; 7 nucleotides align to TRBD2. V lost 8 bases and J lost 5; bases outside the gene matches: 1. The CDR3 sequence is 11 residues long. Germline CDR1 MNHNY, CDR2 SVGAGI (reference sequence). Written as DNA, the CDR3 is TGTGCCAGCCAGCGGGGAGATACGCAGTATTTT. This sequence encodes CASQRGDTQYF.

The chain couples TRBV6-5 to TRBJ2-7; maybe TRBD2 (5 bases). The CDR3 is made up of 14 amino acids. V lost 7 bases to trimming and J lost 5 bases, with 18 bases between them. Germline V lookup: CDR1 MNHEY, CDR2 SVGAGI. The DNA of the CDR3 is TGTGCCAGCACCCCGGGCCTCGGCGGGCACGAGCAGTACTTC. Translated: CASTPGLGGHEQYF.

The V call is TRBV7-9, the J call TRBJ2-7, with 10 bases lining up with TRBD1. The CDR3 is 15 amino acids. J was trimmed by 5 bases and V by 5 bases; bases with no gene match: 9. The germline V gene encodes CDR1 SEHNR and CDR2 FQNEAQ (reference sequence). Written as DNA, the CDR3 is TGTGCCAGCAGCCTGGGAGGGACAGGGGTTGACGAGCAGTACTTC. Residues: CASSLGGTGVDEQYF.

The chain is built from TRBV27 and TRBJ1-1, with D uncertain. The V and J ends lost 5 bases and 1 base respectively, with 11 bases between them. The CDR3 runs 14 residues. Germline CDR1 is MNHEY and CDR2 is SMNVEV (reference sequence). CDR3 sequence (DNA): TGTGCCAGCAGTCCCCGGTATGAGAACACTGAAGCTTTCTTT. It is translated as CASSPRYENTEAFF.

The chain uses TRBV6-6 and TRBJ2-2, with 8 nucleotides matching TRBD2. The trim removed 2 bases at V and 7 bases at J, leaving 6 bases unmatched. The CDR3 is made up of 15 amino acids. From germline, CDR1 is MNHNY and CDR2 SVGAGI (reference sequence). The CDR3 loop reads CASSYGGRLHGELFF. The CDR3 coding sequence is TGTGCCAGCAGTTACGGCGGGAGGCTCCACGGGGAGCTGTTTTTT.

The genes are TRBV4-3 and TRBJ2-7, with TRBD2 identical over 8 bases. The CDR3 spans 15 residues. Looked up from germline, CDR1 is LGHNA and CDR2 is YSLEER. Trimming cost V 5 bases and J 4 bases; bases outside gene matches: 10. The chain's CDR3 is CASSTFPGLVYEQYF. CDR3 DNA sequence: TGCGCCAGCAGCACCTTTCCGGGACTAGTGTACGAGCAGTACTTC.

The chain uses TRBV4-2 and TRBJ2-4; possible D gene TRBD1, 5 bases. From germline, CDR1 is LGHNA and CDR2 YNFKEQ. Trimming stripped 0 bases from V and 4 bases from J, with 16 bases between. The CDR3 consists of 17 residues. The CDR3 bases are TGTGCCAGCAGCCAAGATTCGAGAGGACAAGGAAAAAACATTCAGTACTTC. Amino acid sequence: CASSQDSRGQGKNIQYF.

The V gene is TRBV5-1, the J gene TRBJ2-1, with 15 bases matching TRBD2. V was pared by 0 bases and J by 0 bases, with 4 bases of the junction left unmatched. Germline-derived CDR1 and CDR2 are SGHRS and YFSETQ. CDR3 size: 19 residues. In nucleotides, the CDR3 is TGCGCCAGCAGCTTGGAGGGGACTAGCGGGAGGTCCTCCTACAATGAGCAGTTCTTC. This translates into CASSLEGTSGRSSYNEQFF.

The chain combines TRBV7-3 with TRBJ2-7; 8 nucleotides line up with TRBD2. J was trimmed by 5 bases and V by 3 bases; bases with no gene match: 9. CDR1 and CDR2 (germline): SGHTA, FQGTGA. The CDR3 is 15 amino acids. In DNA form, the CDR3 reads TGTGCCAGCAGCTTCGAGCGGGAGCCCTGCCACGAGCAGTACTTC. As protein: CASSFEREPCHEQYF.

This rearrangement joins TRBV5-4 to TRBJ2-7; 10 bases are shared with TRBD2. This CDR3 has 16 amino acids. V lost 2 bases, J lost 3 bases, and 8 bases stayed unmatched. The germline CDR1 and CDR2 sequences are SGHNT and YYREEE (reference sequence). The CDR3 protein is CASSLLTGTSVYEQYF. CDR3 DNA: TGTGCCAGCAGCTTACTGACCGGGACTAGCGTCTACGAGCAGTACTTC.

The J gene is TRBJ1-5, the V gene TRBV30, with D unresolved. This CDR3 region has 13 residues. V lost 2 bases and J lost 5, with 10 bases in between. Germline CDR1 GTSNPN, CDR2 SVGIG (reference sequence). CDR3 sequence reads: CAWSLQPDQPQHF. For the CDR3, the DNA is TGTGCCTGGAGTCTACAGCCCGATCAGCCCCAGCATTTT.

This chain uses TRBV21-1 with TRBJ1-1; TRBD1, the table's D call, lacks a check against the DNA. TRBV21-1 is marked as a pseudogene. The CDR3 is made up of 18 amino acids. The CDR3 spells CASSKAGTGECRSTEAFF. The CDR3 DNA is TGTGCCAGCAGCAAAGCCGGGACAGGGGAATGCAGGAGTACAGAAGCTTTCTTT.

The gene calls are TRBV19 and TRBJ1-1, with D possibly being TRBD1 (6 bases). Trimming pared 7 bases from V and 6 bases from J, leaving 15 bases between. This CDR3 comprises 13 residues. Germline V gives CDR1 LNHDA, CDR2 SQIVND (reference sequence). DNA of the CDR3: TGTGCCAGTACCCCGAGAGACAGGCCTGAAGCTTTCTTT. This codes for CASTPRDRPEAFF.

This rearrangement joins TRBV2 to TRBJ2-7, with 9 bases fitting TRBD2. This CDR3 spans 14 amino acids. Germline loops: CDR1 SNHLY, CDR2 FYNNEI. V shed 6 bases, J shed 4 bases, and the junction held 7 bases outside the gene matches. The CDR3 is CASRAGTSKYEQYF. CDR3 DNA: TGTGCCAGCAGAGCCGGGACTAGCAAATACGAGCAGTACTTC.

V is TRBV28 and J is TRBJ1-5, with TRBD1 identical over 8 bases. The CDR3 totals 16 residues. V was pared by 4 bases and J by 7 bases, with 12 bases of the junction left unmatched. The V gene's germline CDR1 is MDHEN and CDR2 SYDVKM. DNA for the CDR3: TGTGCCAGCAGTTCGCCCCTTGGACAGGGAGGCCAGCCCCAGCATTTT. Translated: CASSSPLGQGGQPQHF. Full variable domain (outside the CDR3, taken from reference TRBV28 and TRBJ1-5): DVKVTQSSRYLVKRTGEKVFLECVQDMDHENMFWYRQDPGLGLRLIYFSYDVKMKEKGDIPEGYSVSREKKERFSLILESASTNQTSMYLCASSSPLGQGGQPQHFGDGTRLSIL.

This chain links TRBV29-1 with TRBJ2-7; 9 bases are a match to TRBD1. The germline gives CDR1 SQVTM, CDR2 ANQGSEA. This CDR3 comprises 14 residues. V trimming: 3 bases; J trimming: 6 bases; junction bases outside the gene matches: 9. CDR3 sequence reads: CSVEARTGVSEQYF. The CDR3 DNA reads TGCAGCGTTGAGGCCAGGACAGGGGTGTCCGAGCAGTACTTC.

This rearrangement joins TRBV6-1 to TRBJ2-3, with 8 nucleotides matching TRBD2. The CDR3 has 17 amino acids. Germline CDR1 is MNHNS and CDR2 is SASEGT. V shed 0 bases, J shed 1 base, and the junction held 6 bases outside the gene matches. CDR3 sequence (DNA): TGTGCCAGCAGTGAAGCCCCAGCGGGAGTACGCACAGATACGCAGTATTTT. Translation gives CASSEAPAGVRTDTQYF.

The genes are TRBV4-3 and TRBJ2-5; 8 nucleotides line up with TRBD2. The CDR3 spans 21 residues. V shed 4 bases and J 0 bases; nucleotides not matched to a gene: 22. Germline CDR1 reads LGHNA; CDR2 reads YSLEER. The CDR3 loop reads CASSPLHRAGVTPEDQETQYF. DNA of the CDR3: TGCGCCAGCAGCCCGCTTCATCGAGCGGGAGTAACCCCAGAAGACCAAGAGACCCAGTACTTC.

This clone appeared once. CDR3 in DNA: TGCGCCAGCAGCAACGACAGGACTCACAATGAGCAGTTCTTC. This encodes CASSNDRTHNEQFF. This chain links TRBV5-1 with TRBJ2-1, with D possibly being TRBD1 (6 bases). This CDR3 region has 14 residues. V lost 4 bases to trimming and J lost 5 bases, with 13 bases between them. Germline CDR1 SGHRS, CDR2 YFSETQ.

V gene TRBV6-1 combines with J gene TRBJ1-1; perhaps TRBD1 as D (5 bases). This CDR3 contains 13 residues. Germline CDR1 MNHNS, CDR2 SASEGT. Trimming left V 5 bases short and J 6 bases short, with 13 bases between. CDR3 residues: CASSSDSRSEAFF. CDR3 coding DNA: TGTGCCAGCAGTTCTGACAGTCGGTCTGAAGCTTTCTTT.

The rearrangement links TRBV27 to TRBJ2-1; D not certain. This CDR3 comprises 16 residues. V lost 7 bases and J 9 bases, leaving 25 bases between the germline ends. CDR1 and CDR2 from the germline V gene are MNHEY and SMNVEV (reference sequence). CDR3 DNA: TGTGCCAGCACCCCTTCCAAGAGAGCTAGTGATTTTGAGCAGTTCTTC. Translated, it gives CASTPSKRASDFEQFF.

For the CDR3, the DNA is TGTGCCAGCAGTGAATTCACTTCTGGCTACACCTTC. This translates into CASSEFTSGYTF. The genes are TRBV2 and TRBJ1-2; D is undetermined. The CDR3 contains 12 residues. Germline V gene data show CDR1 as SNHLY and CDR2 as FYNNEI. V was clipped by 2 bases and J by 7 bases, with 8 bases between them.

The CDR3 nucleotides are TGCGCCAGCAGCCAGGGGGACAGGGGATGGGCCGGGGAGCTGTTTTTT. Its protein is CASSQGDRGWAGELFF. The V and J genes are TRBV4-3 and TRBJ2-2, with TRBD1 matching 10 bases. The CDR3 consists of 16 residues. Germline CDR1 LGHNA, CDR2 YSLEER. Unmatched junction bases numbered 7, after V lost 3 bases and J lost 6 bases.